Here is one T cell receptor (beta chain) with its context. The antigen is not known. The CDR3 spans 14 residues. CDR1 and CDR2 (germline): SGHRS, YFSETQ. V was pared by 1 base and J by 4 bases, with 10 bases between. The data derive from a study of tumor-infiltrating lymphocytes in localized non-small cell lung cancer. Across the study: Several tumor histologies, both smoking statuses, and some post-neoadjuvant chemotherapy samples were included.

Study-level points and caveats: Tumors had more T cell infiltration than uninvolved lung, per TCRbeta sequencing and CD3 counts. No T-cell fraction difference was seen between IM1 and IM2 tumors. Each assay used a separate piece of the same tissue.

This table comes from immunoSEQ multiplex PCR, and its TCRdb copy is limited to in-frame clones, with some not included. The table has more than 9,500 clones, more than 60% seen once. Source material: lung tumor tissue. The receptor comes from a human donor with non-small cell lung cancer. V is TRBV5-1 and J is TRBJ2-3; D might be TRBD2 (6 bases). DNA for the CDR3: TGCGCCAGCAGCTTGCGGGGGATTGCAGATACGCAGTATTTT. Its protein is CASSLRGIADTQYF.